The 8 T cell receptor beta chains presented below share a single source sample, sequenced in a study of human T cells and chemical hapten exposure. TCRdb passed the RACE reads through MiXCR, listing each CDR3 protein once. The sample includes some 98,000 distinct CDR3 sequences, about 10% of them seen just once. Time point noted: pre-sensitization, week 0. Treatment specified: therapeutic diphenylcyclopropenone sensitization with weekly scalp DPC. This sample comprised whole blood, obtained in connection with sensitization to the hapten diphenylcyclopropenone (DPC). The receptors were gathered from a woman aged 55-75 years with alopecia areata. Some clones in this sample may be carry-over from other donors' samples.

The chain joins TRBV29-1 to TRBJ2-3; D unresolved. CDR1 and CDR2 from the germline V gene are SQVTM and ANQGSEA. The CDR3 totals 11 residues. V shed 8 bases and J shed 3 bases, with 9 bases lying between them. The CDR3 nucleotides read TGCAGCTCCCTCTGGACAGATACGCAGTATTTT. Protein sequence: CSSLWTDTQYF.

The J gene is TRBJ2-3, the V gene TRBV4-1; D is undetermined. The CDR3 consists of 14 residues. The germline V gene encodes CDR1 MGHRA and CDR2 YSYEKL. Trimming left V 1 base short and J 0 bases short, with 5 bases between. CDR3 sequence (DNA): TGCGCCAGCAGCCAAGCTGCAAGCACAGATACGCAGTATTTT. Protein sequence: CASSQAASTDTQYF.

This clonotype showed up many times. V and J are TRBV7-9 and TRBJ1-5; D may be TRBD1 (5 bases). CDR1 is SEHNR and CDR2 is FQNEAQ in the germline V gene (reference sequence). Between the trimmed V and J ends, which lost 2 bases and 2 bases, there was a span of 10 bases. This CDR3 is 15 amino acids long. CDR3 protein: CASSLYVGGNQPQHF. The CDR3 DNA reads TGTGCCAGCAGCTTATATGTGGGGGGCAATCAGCCCCAGCATTTT.

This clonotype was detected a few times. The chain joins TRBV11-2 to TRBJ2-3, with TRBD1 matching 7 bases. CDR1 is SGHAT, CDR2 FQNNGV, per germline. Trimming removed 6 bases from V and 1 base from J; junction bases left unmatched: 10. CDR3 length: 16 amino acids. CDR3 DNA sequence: TGTGCCAGCAGTCAACTACAGGGGCAAGGCACAGATACGCAGTATTTT. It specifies CASSQLQGQGTDTQYF.

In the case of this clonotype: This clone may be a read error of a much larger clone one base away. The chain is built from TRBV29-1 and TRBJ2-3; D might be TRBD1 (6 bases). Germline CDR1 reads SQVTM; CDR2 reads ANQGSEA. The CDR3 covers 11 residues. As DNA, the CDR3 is TGCAGCGTACGGACAGCAGAAACGCAGTATTTT. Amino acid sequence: CSVRTAETQYF.

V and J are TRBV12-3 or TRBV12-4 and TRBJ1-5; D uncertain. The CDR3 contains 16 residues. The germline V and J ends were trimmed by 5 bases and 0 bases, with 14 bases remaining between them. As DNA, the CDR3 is TGTGCCAGCAGTAAGGGCCAGGTCTATAGCAATCAGCCCCAGCATTTT. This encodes CASSKGQVYSNQPQHF.

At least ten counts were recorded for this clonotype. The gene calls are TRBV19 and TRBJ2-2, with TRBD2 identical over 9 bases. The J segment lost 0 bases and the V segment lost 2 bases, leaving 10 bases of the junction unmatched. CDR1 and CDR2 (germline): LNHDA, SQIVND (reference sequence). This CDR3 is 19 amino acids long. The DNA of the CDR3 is TGTGCCAGTAGTATACAGAGGATTAGCGGGGGAGCGAACACCGGGGAGCTGTTTTTT. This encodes CASSIQRISGGANTGELFF.

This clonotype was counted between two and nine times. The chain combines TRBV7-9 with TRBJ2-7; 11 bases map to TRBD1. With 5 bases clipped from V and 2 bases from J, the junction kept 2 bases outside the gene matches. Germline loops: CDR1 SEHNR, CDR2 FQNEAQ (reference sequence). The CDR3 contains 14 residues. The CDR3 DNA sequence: TGTGCCAGCAGCGAGGGACAGGGGGCCTACGAGCAGTACTTC. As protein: CASSEGQGAYEQYF.